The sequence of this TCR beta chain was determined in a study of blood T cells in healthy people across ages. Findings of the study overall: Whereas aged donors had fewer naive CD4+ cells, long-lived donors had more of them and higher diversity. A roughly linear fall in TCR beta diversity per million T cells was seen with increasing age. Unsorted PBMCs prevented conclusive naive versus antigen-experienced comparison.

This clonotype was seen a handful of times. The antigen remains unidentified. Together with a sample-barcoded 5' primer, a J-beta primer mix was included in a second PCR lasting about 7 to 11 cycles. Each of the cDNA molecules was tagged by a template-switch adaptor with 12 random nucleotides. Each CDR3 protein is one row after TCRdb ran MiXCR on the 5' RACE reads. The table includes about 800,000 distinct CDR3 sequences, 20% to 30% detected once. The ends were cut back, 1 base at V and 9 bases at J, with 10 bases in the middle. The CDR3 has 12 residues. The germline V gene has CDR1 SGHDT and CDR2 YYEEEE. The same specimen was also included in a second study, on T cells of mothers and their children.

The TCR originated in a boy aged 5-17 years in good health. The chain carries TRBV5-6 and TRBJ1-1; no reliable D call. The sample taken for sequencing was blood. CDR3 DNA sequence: TGTGCCAGCAGCTTGTCCCCATCTCAAGCTTTCTTT. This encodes CASSLSPSQAFF.